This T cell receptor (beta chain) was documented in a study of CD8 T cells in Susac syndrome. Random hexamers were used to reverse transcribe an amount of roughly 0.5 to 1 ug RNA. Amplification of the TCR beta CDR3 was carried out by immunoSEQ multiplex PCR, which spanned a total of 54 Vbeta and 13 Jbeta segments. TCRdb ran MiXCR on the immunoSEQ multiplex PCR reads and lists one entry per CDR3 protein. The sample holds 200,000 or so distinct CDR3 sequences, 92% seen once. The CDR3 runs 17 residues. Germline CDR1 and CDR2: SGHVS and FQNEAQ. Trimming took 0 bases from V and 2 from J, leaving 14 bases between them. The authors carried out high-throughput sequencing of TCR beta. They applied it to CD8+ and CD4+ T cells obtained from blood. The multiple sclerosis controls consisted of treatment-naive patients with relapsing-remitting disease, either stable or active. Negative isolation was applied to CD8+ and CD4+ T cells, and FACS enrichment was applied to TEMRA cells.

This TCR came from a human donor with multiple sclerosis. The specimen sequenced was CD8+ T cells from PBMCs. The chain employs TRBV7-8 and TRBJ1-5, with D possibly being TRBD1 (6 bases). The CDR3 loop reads CASSLAGGSGRNQPQHF. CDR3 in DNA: TGTGCCAGCAGCTTAGCGGGGGGCTCGGGGCGCAATCAGCCCCAGCATTTT.